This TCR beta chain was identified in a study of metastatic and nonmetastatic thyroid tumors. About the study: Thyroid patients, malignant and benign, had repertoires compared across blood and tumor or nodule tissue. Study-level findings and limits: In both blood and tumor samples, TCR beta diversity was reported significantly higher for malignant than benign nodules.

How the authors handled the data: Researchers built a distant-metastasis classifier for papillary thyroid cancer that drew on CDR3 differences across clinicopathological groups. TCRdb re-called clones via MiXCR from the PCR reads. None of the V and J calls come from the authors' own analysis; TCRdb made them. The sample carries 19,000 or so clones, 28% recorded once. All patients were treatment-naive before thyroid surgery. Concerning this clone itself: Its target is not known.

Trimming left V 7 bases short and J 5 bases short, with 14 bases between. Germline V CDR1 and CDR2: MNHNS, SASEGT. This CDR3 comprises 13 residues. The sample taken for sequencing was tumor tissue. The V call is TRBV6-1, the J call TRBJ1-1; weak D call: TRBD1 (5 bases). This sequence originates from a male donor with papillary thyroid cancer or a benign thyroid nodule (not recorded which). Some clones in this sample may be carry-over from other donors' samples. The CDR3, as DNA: TGTGCCAGCACCGAGCTAGGGGTGACTGAAGCTTTCTTT. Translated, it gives CASTELGVTEAFF.